Given below is one TCR beta chain in context. The sample comes from a study of sequential checkpoint blockade in melanoma. Overall study: Maintenance nivolumab came after either treatment sequence.

Trimming took 2 bases from V and 6 from J; bases not matched to a gene: 0. This CDR3 is built from 13 residues. Germline CDR1 MNHEY, CDR2 SVGAGI. Assay used: immunoSEQ multiplex PCR; TCRdb lists only in-frame clones, some missing. The sample has 30,000 to 45,000 clones, nearly 90% seen once. Treatment defined: randomized to nivolumab then ipilimumab (arm A) or the reverse (arm B). This receptor was identified in a human donor with melanoma. The specimen comprised CD8+ T cells sorted from blood (inferred from file names), sampled from a patient given nivolumab and ipilimumab in sequence. The chain couples TRBV6-5 to TRBJ2-4; the match to TRBD1 covers 8 bases. This CDR3 is CASSYGQGNIQYF. In DNA, the CDR3 is TGTGCCAGCAGTTACGGACAGGGAAACATTCAGTACTTC.